These 24 T cell receptor beta chains originate from one sample sequenced in a study of shared clonotypes between healthy human individuals. The assay was immunoSEQ multiplex PCR, and TCRdb's table has in-frame clones only and misses some. The data hold 2,500,000 or so clones, with more than 80% observed a single time. Material: naive CD4+ T cells sorted from blood. Subset here: CD45RA+ positively selected. These receptors were obtained from a man aged 18-30 years in good health.

The J gene is TRBJ2-3, the V gene TRBV2, with D unresolved. This CDR3 region has 15 residues. V was pared by 9 bases and J by 0 bases, with 16 bases between. The germline V gene encodes CDR1 SNHLY and CDR2 FYNNEI. The CDR3, as DNA: TGTGCCAGTGCTACATTCCGGACGAGCACAGATACGCAGTATTTT. Amino acids: CASATFRTSTDTQYF.

The chain links TRBV7-9 to TRBJ1-5, with D possibly matching TRBD1 (5 bases). This CDR3 has 14 residues. CDR1 is SEHNR and CDR2 is FQNEAQ in the germline V gene (reference sequence). The V and J ends lost 5 bases and 5 bases respectively, with 13 bases between them. This CDR3 is CASSPDSAHQPQHF. As DNA, the CDR3 is TGTGCCAGCAGCCCCGACAGTGCCCATCAGCCCCAGCATTTT.

This chain joins TRBV10-1 and TRBJ2-1; D uncertain. Looked up from germline, CDR1 is WNHNN and CDR2 is SYGVQD (reference sequence). V lost 5 bases and J lost 6, with 17 bases in between. This CDR3 has 15 residues. The CDR3 loop is CASSPWGVEANEQFF. CDR3 nucleotides: TGCGCCAGCAGTCCATGGGGTGTAGAGGCCAATGAGCAGTTCTTC.

V usage is TRBV7-9 and J usage is TRBJ2-7; 8 bases line up with TRBD2. V trimming: 4 bases; J trimming: 0 bases; junction bases outside the gene matches: 11. CDR1 SEHNR and CDR2 FQNEAQ come from the germline V gene (reference sequence). This CDR3 is built from 17 residues. DNA for the CDR3: TGTGCCAGCAGCTCCTGGGGGGACGGGAGGGCCTCCTACGAGCAGTACTTC. It codes for CASSSWGDGRASYEQYF.

This clone has just a few counts. The V call is TRBV4-1, the J call TRBJ1-1, with a possible D match to TRBD1 (5 bases). The V end lost 1 base, the J end lost 4 bases, and 25 bases lay between the germline ends. The germline V gene encodes CDR1 MGHRA and CDR2 YSYEKL. The CDR3 consists of 19 residues. CDR3 region: CASSQGIGRDFYGGTEAFF. The CDR3 coding sequence is TGCGCCAGCAGCCAAGGAATAGGCAGGGACTTCTACGGGGGCACTGAAGCTTTCTTT.

Comments on this clone: The sample has other DNA sequences that encode this CDR3 too. The V call is TRBV9, the J call TRBJ1-2; no reliable D call. Trimming took 2 bases from V and 2 from J, leaving 7 bases between them. This CDR3 has 13 residues. Germline CDR1 reads SGDLS; CDR2 reads YYNGEE. The CDR3 spells CASSVGSNYGYTF. In DNA, the CDR3 is TGTGCCAGCAGCGTCGGCAGCAACTATGGCTACACCTTC.

The chain has TRBV9 and TRBJ1-5; D might be TRBD1 (6 bases). Germline V CDR1 and CDR2: SGDLS, YYNGEE. CDR3 length: 14 residues. V was trimmed by 0 bases and J by 4 bases, leaving 8 bases between them. CDR3 sequence: CASSVGGANQPQHF. Written as DNA, the CDR3 is TGTGCCAGCAGCGTAGGGGGGGCGAATCAGCCCCAGCATTTT.

The chain joins TRBV28 to TRBJ1-6, with D perhaps TRBD1 (5 bases). Germline CDR1 MDHEN, CDR2 SYDVKM. V was pared by 3 bases and J by 7 bases, with 13 bases between. This CDR3 is 15 amino acids long. The CDR3 sequence: CASSFQQGQNSPLHF. As DNA, the CDR3 is TGTGCCAGCAGTTTCCAGCAGGGTCAAAATTCACCCCTCCACTTT.

The V and J genes are TRBV5-1 and TRBJ2-1, with 10 bases matching TRBD2. The CDR3 consists of 15 residues. J was trimmed by 9 bases and V by 5 bases; bases with no gene match: 11. Germline CDR1 SGHRS, CDR2 YFSETQ. CDR3 region: CASSYSGRAEGEQFF. The CDR3 DNA is TGCGCCAGCAGTTACAGCGGGAGGGCCGAGGGTGAGCAGTTCTTC.

J is TRBJ2-2 and V is TRBV6-6; no clear D. Between the trimmed V and J ends, which lost 0 bases and 9 bases, there was a span of 8 bases. This CDR3 spans 13 amino acids. Germline V gene sequence: CDR1 MNHNY, CDR2 SVGAGI (reference sequence). CDR3 residues: CASSYSKSRELFF. The CDR3 coding sequence is TGTGCCAGCAGTTACTCGAAGTCCCGGGAGCTGTTTTTT.

This chain uses TRBV4-2 with TRBJ2-3; 14 bases fit TRBD2. V dropped 5 bases and J dropped 6; count of bases not matched to a gene: 10. Germline V gene data show CDR1 as LGHNA and CDR2 as YNFKEQ. The CDR3 extends over 17 amino acids. The CDR3 sequence is CASSLRLAGGAEDTQYF. In DNA, the CDR3 is TGTGCCAGCAGCTTACGACTAGCGGGGGGGGCGGAGGATACGCAGTATTTT.

This clone has only a few counts. The J gene is TRBJ1-2, the V gene TRBV5-4; TRBD1 agrees at 10 bases. The CDR3 has 16 amino acids. V gave up 4 bases and J gave up 5 bases; unmatched junction bases: 11. Germline V gives CDR1 SGHNT, CDR2 YYREEE (reference sequence). CDR3 protein: CASSPDRGGTFYGYTF. Here the CDR3 DNA reads TGTGCCAGCAGCCCGGACAGGGGGGGAACCTTTTATGGCTACACCTTC.

This clone was picked up one time. The V gene is TRBV5-4, the J gene TRBJ2-3, with 8 bases that match TRBD2. CDR3 length: 15 residues. V gave up 2 bases and J gave up 6 bases; unmatched junction bases: 8. The V gene's germline CDR1 is SGHNT and CDR2 YYREEE (reference sequence). As DNA, the CDR3 is TGTGCCAGCAGCTTTGGGGCGGGGGGATCCGATACGCAGTATTTT. As protein: CASSFGAGGSDTQYF. Full variable domain (outside the CDR3, taken from reference TRBV5-4 and TRBJ2-3): ETGVTQSPTHLIKTRGQQVTLRCSSQSGHNTVSWYQQALGQGPQFIFQYYREEENGRGNFPPRFSGLQFPNYSSELNVNALELDDSALYLCASSFGAGGSDTQYFGPGTRLTVL.

V is TRBV29-1 and J is TRBJ1-2; D remains unclear. V lost 3 bases to trimming and J lost 0 bases, with 8 bases between them. The CDR3 has 13 residues. Germline V gives CDR1 SQVTM, CDR2 ANQGSEA. CDR3 sequence reads: CSVEDGANYGYTF. Written as DNA, the CDR3 is TGCAGCGTTGAGGACGGAGCTAACTATGGCTACACCTTC.

Comment on this clone: This CDR3 is also generated by other DNA sequences in the sample. The rearrangement joins TRBV6-5 to TRBJ2-3; D remains unclear. Trimming left V 4 bases short and J 6 bases short, with 5 bases between. The germline gives CDR1 MNHEY, CDR2 SVGAGI. CDR3 size: 11 residues. The DNA for the CDR3 is TGTGCCAGCAGTTGGGCGGATACGCAGTATTTT. It translates to CASSWADTQYF.

This sequence joins TRBV6-1 and TRBJ2-3; a possible D gene is TRBD2 (5 bases). Trimming took 7 bases from V and 1 from J, leaving 15 bases between them. Germline lookup yields CDR1 MNHNS and CDR2 SASEGT. The CDR3 extends over 15 amino acids. CDR3 amino acids: CASTRSSIGTDTQYF. CDR3 DNA sequence: TGTGCCAGCACCCGGTCTAGCATTGGCACAGATACGCAGTATTTT.

V gene TRBV20-1 combines with J gene TRBJ2-7; perhaps D is TRBD1 or TRBD2 (5 bases each). V was clipped by 6 bases and J by 8 bases, with 11 bases between them. This CDR3 spans 10 amino acids. CDR1 and CDR2 (germline): DFQATT, SNEGSKA (reference sequence). The CDR3 sequence: CSAWSGQQYF. CDR3 nucleotide sequence: TGCAGTGCCTGGTCGGGACAGCAGTACTTC.

This clone was observed at least ten times. V is TRBV28 and J is TRBJ1-2; 10 positions match TRBD1. The J segment lost 4 bases and the V segment lost 6 bases, leaving 11 bases of the junction unmatched. In germline, CDR1 is MDHEN, CDR2 SYDVKM. There are 16 residues in the CDR3. DNA for the CDR3: TGTGCCAGCAGGAACCGGGACAGGGGACTTGGCTATGGCTACACCTTC. It translates to CASRNRDRGLGYGYTF.

The chain uses TRBV30 and TRBJ2-7, with TRBD2 identical over 11 bases. The germline V gene encodes CDR1 GTSNPN and CDR2 SVGIG (reference sequence). V shed 3 bases and J 6 bases; nucleotides not matched to a gene: 7. This CDR3 comprises 14 residues. CDR3 coding DNA: TGTGCCTGGAGCGCCGGGACTAGCGGTTTCGAGCAGTACTTC. Its translation: CAWSAGTSGFEQYF.

The CDR3 sequence is CASSQETSGLSYEQYF. DNA for the CDR3: TGCGCCAGCAGCCAAGAAACTTCGGGACTATCCTACGAGCAGTACTTC. The V gene is TRBV4-1, the J gene TRBJ2-7, with 7 bases that match TRBD2. Germline lookup yields CDR1 MGHRA and CDR2 YSYEKL. V gave up 0 bases and J gave up 1 base; unmatched junction bases: 6. This CDR3 comprises 16 residues.

A single count supports this clone. The rearrangement joins TRBV5-4 to TRBJ2-7; 9 bases are shared with TRBD1. This CDR3 has 15 amino acids. The ends lost 1 base at V and 6 bases at J; junction bases unmatched: 8. Germline-derived CDR1 and CDR2 are SGHNT and YYREEE (reference sequence). The CDR3 nucleotides read TGTGCCAGCAGCTTGTATCGGACAGGGGCAATCGAGCAGTACTTC. Translated, it gives CASSLYRTGAIEQYF.

J is TRBJ2-1 and V is TRBV27; 7 bases line up with TRBD2. The germline V gene encodes CDR1 MNHEY and CDR2 SMNVEV (reference sequence). V dropped 6 bases and J dropped 0; count of bases not matched to a gene: 8. The CDR3 totals 16 residues. The CDR3 nucleotides read TGTGCCAGCAGCGCACGCGGGAGCCGCTCCTACAATGAGCAGTTCTTC. It encodes CASSARGSRSYNEQFF.

The genes are TRBV19 and TRBJ2-3, with D hard to call. The V end lost 4 bases, the J end lost 5 bases, and 10 bases lay between the germline ends. The CDR3 has 13 amino acids. CDR1 LNHDA and CDR2 SQIVND come from the germline V gene (reference sequence). CDR3 sequence: CASSTGALDTQYF. The CDR3 nucleotides are TGTGCCAGTAGTACCGGAGCCTTAGATACGCAGTATTTT.

DNA for the CDR3: TGTGCCAGCAGTGAACTCTTCGTCTTGGACAGCTATGGCTACACCTTC. It encodes CASSELFVLDSYGYTF. The rearrangement joins TRBV6-1 to TRBJ1-2, with D possibly TRBD1 on 6 matching bases. In germline, CDR1 is MNHNS, CDR2 SASEGT. This CDR3 has 16 residues. V lost 2 bases and J lost 4, with 17 bases in between.